This section outlines one T cell receptor beta chain sequence together with its context. Antigen specificity is unknown. Germline V gives CDR1 SGHNT, CDR2 YYREEE (reference sequence). V dropped 1 base and J dropped 5 bases, with 13 bases sitting between them. CDR3 length: 15 amino acids. The sample originates from a study of beta chain features in type 1 diabetes. Overall study results and limits: There was a moderate but significant shortening of TCRB CDR3s in all four CD4+ subsets of Type 1 diabetes patients. Among type 1 diabetes patients, VDJ junctions had fewer insertions and more deletions. The study found that naive, central memory and Treg TCRB repertoires appeared more similar in patients than in healthy donors.

The entirety of the isolated RNA underwent reverse transcription, so expressed TCRB transcripts were sequenced. Some 3.4 million reads were obtained on average from naive, central memory and regulatory T cell samples. TCRdb's table, derived via immunoSEQ multiplex PCR, lists solely in-frame clones and lacks some. The sample carries 310,000 or so clones, around 16% recorded once. This chain connects TRBV5-4 to TRBJ2-1; D remains ambiguous. Source material: naive CD4+ T cells from blood. This sequence was found in a man younger than 35 with type 1 diabetes. In DNA, the CDR3 is TGTGCCAGCAGCTTGCGTCGCGGAGAAAACAATGAGCAGTTCTTC. Translating gives CASSLRRGENNEQFF.